These T cell receptor beta chains were read from a single sample in a study of control samples from healthy donors and cancer patients. Sequencing was performed with immunoSEQ multiplex PCR; in TCRdb, only in-frame clones are kept and a portion is missing. The table lists some 87,000 clones, 75% to 85% of them singletons, with 11% in the top ten. The sequencing input was PBMCs. The receptors here all came from a man between 60 and 70 years old with head and neck cancer. Both conserved end residues are part of each CDR3. The D gene is left open where the match is weak. Where a row states a size, it is once, few, many or the class of an expanded clone; other rows omit it.

clone_size: .
j_call: TRBJ2-1
d_call: TRBD1
v_call: TRBV18
cdr3_aa: CASSPTRDRNYNEQFF
cdr3_nt: TGTGCCAGCTCACCGACCCGGGACAGAAACTACAATGAGCAGTTCTTC

clone_size: few
j_call: TRBJ2-3
d_call: TRBD2
v_call: TRBV14
cdr3_aa: CASSQRLADNTDTQYF
cdr3_nt: TGTGCCAGCAGCCAACGGCTAGCGGACAACACAGATACGCAGTATTTT

clone_size: .
j_call: TRBJ2-3
d_call: .
v_call: TRBV5-4
cdr3_aa: CASSLQGDTQYF
cdr3_nt: TGTGCCAGCAGCTTACAGGGTGATACGCAGTATTTT

clone_size: .
j_call: TRBJ2-1
d_call: TRBD2
v_call: TRBV5-1
cdr3_aa: CASSFGPGGSNEQFF
cdr3_nt: TGCGCCAGCAGCTTTGGTCCGGGGGGGAGCAATGAGCAGTTCTTC

clone_size: once
j_call: TRBJ1-3
d_call: TRBD1
v_call: TRBV5-4
cdr3_aa: CASSVGGGTGVGNTIYF
cdr3_nt: TGTGCCAGCAGCGTTGGTGGGGGGACAGGAGTGGGAAACACCATATATTTT

clone_size: few
j_call: TRBJ1-1
d_call: .
v_call: TRBV4-1
cdr3_aa: CASSQLLGGTEAFF
cdr3_nt: TGCGCCAGCAGCCAACTGCTGGGGGGAACTGAAGCTTTCTTT

clone_size: .
j_call: TRBJ1-5
d_call: .
v_call: TRBV6-2/TRBV6-3
cdr3_aa: CASSPTGARNQPQHF
cdr3_nt: TGTGCCAGCAGTCCGACAGGAGCCCGCAATCAGCCCCAGCATTTT

clone_size: .
j_call: TRBJ1-2
d_call: .
v_call: TRBV28
cdr3_aa: CASSQNRDLRNYGYTF
cdr3_nt: TGTGCCAGCAGCCAGAACCGGGACCTTAGAAACTATGGCTACACCTTC

clone_size: .
j_call: TRBJ1-2
d_call: TRBD1
v_call: TRBV28
cdr3_aa: CASSRDRGLKGYTF
cdr3_nt: TGTGCCAGCAGCAGGGACAGGGGTTTGAAGGGCTACACCTTC

clone_size: .
j_call: TRBJ2-5
d_call: TRBD2
v_call: TRBV24-1
cdr3_aa: CATSDFLRTSGRLEETQYF
cdr3_nt: TGTGCCACCAGTGATTTCCTCAGGACTAGCGGGAGATTGGAGGAGACCCAGTACTTC

clone_size: .
j_call: TRBJ1-5
d_call: TRBD1
v_call: TRBV28
cdr3_aa: CASTTGTGNQPQHF
cdr3_nt: TGTGCCAGCACCACAGGGACAGGAAATCAGCCCCAGCATTTT

clone_size: .
j_call: TRBJ2-5
d_call: TRBD2
v_call: TRBV11-2
cdr3_aa: CASSPGLAGHQETQYF
cdr3_nt: TGTGCCAGCAGCCCCGGACTAGCGGGACATCAAGAGACCCAGTACTTC

clone_size: .
j_call: TRBJ1-5
d_call: .
v_call: TRBV28
cdr3_aa: CASSLWGEGNQPQHF
cdr3_nt: TGTGCCAGCAGTTTGTGGGGGGAAGGCAATCAGCCCCAGCATTTT

clone_size: .
j_call: TRBJ1-3
d_call: .
v_call: TRBV30
cdr3_aa: CAWKQGNLRNTIYF
cdr3_nt: TGTGCCTGGAAACAGGGTAATCTGAGGAACACCATATATTTT

clone_size: .
j_call: TRBJ2-1
d_call: .
v_call: TRBV21-1
cdr3_aa: CASSKGGTSGRDNNEQFF
cdr3_nt: TGTGCCAGCAGCAAAGGGGGGACTAGCGGGAGGGATAACAATGAGCAGTTCTTC

clone_size: .
j_call: TRBJ1-2
d_call: .
v_call: TRBV2
cdr3_aa: CASSEGWGAYGYTF
cdr3_nt: TGTGCCAGCAGTGAAGGGTGGGGGGCCTATGGCTACACCTTC

clone_size: few
j_call: TRBJ2-2
d_call: .
v_call: TRBV27
cdr3_aa: CASSFLGGGELFF
cdr3_nt: TGTGCCAGCAGTTTCCTAGGTGGCGGGGAGCTGTTTTTT

clone_size: few
j_call: TRBJ2-1
d_call: TRBD2
v_call: TRBV4-2
cdr3_aa: CASSQSPPNAGGSYNEQFF
cdr3_nt: TGTGCCAGCAGCCAAAGTCCCCCTAACGCGGGGGGCTCCTACAATGAGCAGTTCTTC

clone_size: .
j_call: TRBJ1-2
d_call: .
v_call: TRBV6-5
cdr3_aa: CASSSPMRGYTF
cdr3_nt: TGTGCCAGCAGCAGCCCCATGAGGGGCTACACCTTC

clone_size: .
j_call: TRBJ2-5
d_call: TRBD1
v_call: TRBV5-1
cdr3_aa: CASSLGVPGGQETQYF
cdr3_nt: TGCGCCAGCAGCTTGGGGGTCCCAGGGGGCCAAGAGACCCAGTACTTC

clone_size: .
j_call: TRBJ2-7
d_call: .
v_call: TRBV18
cdr3_aa: CASSPDLGYEQYF
cdr3_nt: TGTGCCAGCTCACCAGACCTAGGCTACGAGCAGTACTTC

clone_size: .
j_call: TRBJ2-7
d_call: .
v_call: TRBV6-5
cdr3_aa: CASSYPAGGSGEQYF
cdr3_nt: TGTGCCAGCAGTTACCCAGCTGGGGGTTCCGGCGAGCAGTACTTC

clone_size: .
j_call: TRBJ2-7
d_call: .
v_call: TRBV7-9
cdr3_aa: CASGGYEQYF
cdr3_nt: TGTGCCAGCGGTGGCTACGAGCAGTACTTC

clone_size: once
j_call: TRBJ2-7
d_call: .
v_call: TRBV28
cdr3_aa: CASKGYPYEQYF
cdr3_nt: TGTGCCAGCAAAGGCTACCCCTACGAGCAGTACTTC

clone_size: .
j_call: TRBJ1-2
d_call: .
v_call: TRBV12-3/TRBV12-4
cdr3_aa: CASSGGAGYGYTF
cdr3_nt: TGTGCCAGCAGTGGGGGGGCCGGGTATGGCTACACCTTC

clone_size: .
j_call: TRBJ2-3
d_call: .
v_call: TRBV12-3/TRBV12-4
cdr3_aa: CASSFISDTQYF
cdr3_nt: TGTGCCAGCAGTTTTATTTCAGATACGCAGTATTTT

clone_size: .
j_call: TRBJ2-5
d_call: .
v_call: TRBV28
cdr3_aa: CASSARYQETQYF
cdr3_nt: TGTGCCAGCAGTGCACGCTACCAAGAGACCCAGTACTTC

clone_size: few
j_call: TRBJ2-7
d_call: .
v_call: TRBV5-8
cdr3_aa: CASSLGGYEQYF
cdr3_nt: TGTGCCAGCAGCTTGGGAGGTTACGAGCAGTACTTC

clone_size: .
j_call: TRBJ1-2
d_call: .
v_call: TRBV28
cdr3_aa: CASSSMRYGYTF
cdr3_nt: TGTGCCAGCAGTTCAATGAGGTATGGCTACACCTTC

clone_size: many
j_call: TRBJ1-5
d_call: .
v_call: TRBV28
cdr3_aa: CASSFGWGRRGNQPQHF
cdr3_nt: TGTGCCAGCAGTTTTGGGTGGGGGCGCAGAGGAAATCAGCCCCAGCATTTT

clone_size: .
j_call: TRBJ2-7
d_call: .
v_call: TRBV19
cdr3_aa: CASSPGPREQYF
cdr3_nt: TGTGCCAGTAGCCCCGGGCCCCGGGAGCAGTACTTC

clone_size: .
j_call: TRBJ2-7
d_call: TRBD1
v_call: TRBV19
cdr3_aa: CASSMDRASSYEQYF
cdr3_nt: TGTGCCAGTAGTATGGACAGGGCCAGCTCCTACGAGCAGTACTTC

clone_size: .
j_call: TRBJ2-1
d_call: .
v_call: TRBV5-1
cdr3_aa: CASSRVTPYNEQFF
cdr3_nt: TGCGCCAGCAGCCGCGTCACACCCTACAATGAGCAGTTCTTC

clone_size: .
j_call: TRBJ2-2
d_call: .
v_call: TRBV2
cdr3_aa: CASSAWPHGRGTGELFF
cdr3_nt: TGTGCCAGCAGTGCATGGCCACACGGGAGAGGGACCGGGGAGCTGTTTTTT

clone_size: few
j_call: TRBJ2-6
d_call: TRBD1
v_call: TRBV12-5
cdr3_aa: CASGRTGLRSGANVLTF
cdr3_nt: TGTGCTAGTGGCCGGACAGGGCTCCGCTCTGGGGCCAACGTCCTGACTTTC

clone_size: .
j_call: TRBJ1-4
d_call: TRBD1
v_call: TRBV7-9
cdr3_aa: CASSRTGGGLNEKLFF
cdr3_nt: TGTGCCAGCAGCCGGACAGGAGGGGGACTTAATGAAAAACTGTTTTTT

clone_size: .
j_call: TRBJ1-1
d_call: TRBD1
v_call: TRBV2
cdr3_aa: CASSLQGAGKAFF
cdr3_nt: TGTGCCAGCAGCCTTCAGGGGGCCGGGAAAGCTTTCTTT

clone_size: .
j_call: TRBJ2-6
d_call: .
v_call: TRBV6-5
cdr3_aa: CASREVSGANVLTF
cdr3_nt: TGTGCCAGCAGGGAGGTCTCTGGGGCCAACGTCCTGACTTTC

clone_size: .
j_call: TRBJ1-1
d_call: TRBD1
v_call: TRBV7-9
cdr3_aa: CASSIQGAAEAFF
cdr3_nt: TGTGCCAGCAGCATACAGGGGGCCGCTGAAGCTTTCTTT

clone_size: .
j_call: TRBJ1-3
d_call: .
v_call: TRBV28
cdr3_aa: CASISAGTQSSGNTIYF
cdr3_nt: TGTGCCAGCATCTCCGCCGGGACTCAGAGCTCTGGAAACACCATATATTTT

clone_size: .
j_call: TRBJ1-1
d_call: TRBD1
v_call: TRBV10-3
cdr3_aa: CAISDPSEGQVSTGAFF
cdr3_nt: TGTGCCATCAGTGACCCCTCCGAAGGACAGGTCTCTACGGGGGCTTTCTTT

clone_size: .
j_call: TRBJ2-3
d_call: .
v_call: TRBV3-1/TRBV3-2
cdr3_aa: CASSPLSGDTQYF
cdr3_nt: TGTGCCAGCAGCCCCCTGTCGGGGGATACGCAGTATTTT

clone_size: few
j_call: TRBJ2-3
d_call: TRBD2
v_call: TRBV4-1
cdr3_aa: CARSRLPAGTDTQYF
cdr3_nt: TGCGCCCGCAGCCGCCTCCCAGCGGGGACAGATACGCAGTATTTT

clone_size: .
j_call: TRBJ2-1
d_call: .
v_call: TRBV28
cdr3_aa: CASSLLAYNEQFF
cdr3_nt: TGTGCCAGCAGTTTATTAGCGTACAATGAGCAGTTCTTC

clone_size: .
j_call: TRBJ2-5
d_call: TRBD2
v_call: TRBV5-1
cdr3_aa: CASSGAGRAGETQYF
cdr3_nt: TGCGCCAGCAGCGGTGCCGGGAGGGCCGGAGAGACCCAGTACTTC

clone_size: .
j_call: TRBJ2-7
d_call: TRBD2
v_call: TRBV19
cdr3_aa: CASPYSETSGRPRGRVFSYEQYF
cdr3_nt: TGTGCCAGCCCGTATTCCGAGACTAGCGGGAGGCCCCGAGGACGCGTATTTTCCTACGAGCAGTACTTC

clone_size: .
j_call: TRBJ2-2
d_call: .
v_call: TRBV5-4
cdr3_aa: CASSLLLSRGVGGELFF
cdr3_nt: TGTGCCAGCAGCTTGCTCCTTTCGCGCGGGGTAGGCGGGGAGCTGTTTTTT

clone_size: .
j_call: TRBJ2-1
d_call: .
v_call: TRBV29-1
cdr3_aa: CSVEVGFSHNEQFF
cdr3_nt: TGCAGCGTTGAGGTAGGGTTCTCCCACAATGAGCAGTTCTTC

clone_size: .
j_call: TRBJ1-3
d_call: .
v_call: TRBV7-2
cdr3_aa: CASSLSSAISGNTIYF
cdr3_nt: TGTGCCAGCAGCTTATCAAGTGCCATCTCTGGAAACACCATATATTTT

clone_size: .
j_call: TRBJ1-5
d_call: .
v_call: TRBV28
cdr3_aa: CASSRDTDQPQHF
cdr3_nt: TGTGCCAGCAGTAGGGACACCGATCAGCCCCAGCATTTT

clone_size: .
j_call: TRBJ2-2
d_call: TRBD2
v_call: TRBV7-2
cdr3_aa: CASSLTSEFTGELFF
cdr3_nt: TGTGCCAGCAGCCTGACTAGCGAATTCACCGGGGAGCTGTTTTTT

clone_size: .
j_call: TRBJ1-3
d_call: .
v_call: TRBV19
cdr3_aa: CASRRSGTGNTIYF
cdr3_nt: TGTGCCAGTAGGAGGTCCGGGACAGGAAACACCATATATTTT

clone_size: .
j_call: TRBJ2-5
d_call: .
v_call: TRBV5-1
cdr3_aa: CASSLVPPGETQYF
cdr3_nt: TGCGCCAGCAGCTTGGTGCCTCCGGGAGAGACCCAGTACTTC